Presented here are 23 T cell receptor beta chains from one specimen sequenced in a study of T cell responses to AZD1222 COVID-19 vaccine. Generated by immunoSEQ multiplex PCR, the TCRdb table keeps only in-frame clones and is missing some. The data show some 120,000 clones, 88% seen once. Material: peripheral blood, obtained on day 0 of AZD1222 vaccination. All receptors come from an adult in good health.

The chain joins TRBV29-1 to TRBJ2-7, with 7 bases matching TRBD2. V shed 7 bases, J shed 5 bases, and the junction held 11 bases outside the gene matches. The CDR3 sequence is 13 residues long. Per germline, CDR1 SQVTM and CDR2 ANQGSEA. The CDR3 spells CSGGVSGQDEQYF. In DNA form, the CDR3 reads TGCAGCGGGGGGGTTAGCGGGCAGGACGAGCAGTACTTC.

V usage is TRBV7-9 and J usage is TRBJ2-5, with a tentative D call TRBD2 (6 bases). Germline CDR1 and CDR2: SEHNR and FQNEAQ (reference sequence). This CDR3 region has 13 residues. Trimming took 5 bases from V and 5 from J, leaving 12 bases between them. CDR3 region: CASSLLATETQYF. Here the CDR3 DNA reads TGTGCCAGCAGCCTACTAGCTACGGAGACCCAGTACTTC. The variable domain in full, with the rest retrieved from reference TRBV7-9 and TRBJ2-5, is DTGVSQNPRHKITKRGQNVTFRCDPISEHNRLYWYRQTLGQGPEFLTYFQNEAQLEKSRLLSDRFSAERPKGSFSTLEIQRTEQGDSAMYLCASSLLATETQYFGPGTRLLVL.

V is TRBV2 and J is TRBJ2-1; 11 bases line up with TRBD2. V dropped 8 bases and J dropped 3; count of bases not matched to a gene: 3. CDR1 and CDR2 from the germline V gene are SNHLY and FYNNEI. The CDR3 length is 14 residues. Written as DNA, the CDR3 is TGTGCCAGCTCCCTAGCGGGGGGCTACAATGAGCAGTTCTTC. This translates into CASSLAGGYNEQFF.

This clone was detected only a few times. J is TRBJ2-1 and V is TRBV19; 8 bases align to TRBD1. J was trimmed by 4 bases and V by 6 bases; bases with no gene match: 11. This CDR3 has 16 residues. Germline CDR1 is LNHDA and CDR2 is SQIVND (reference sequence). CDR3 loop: CASRITGTGGYNEQFF. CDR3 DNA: TGTGCCAGTAGGATAACCGGGACAGGAGGTTACAATGAGCAGTTCTTC.

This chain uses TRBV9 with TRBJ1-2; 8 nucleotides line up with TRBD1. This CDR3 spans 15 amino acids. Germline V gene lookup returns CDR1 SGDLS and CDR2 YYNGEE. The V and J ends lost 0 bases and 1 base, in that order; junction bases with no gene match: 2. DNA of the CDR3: TGTGCCAGCAGCGTAGGTGGACAGGGTAACTATGGCTACACCTTC. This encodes CASSVGGQGNYGYTF.

The CDR3 sequence is CASSLTRQETQYF. CDR3 DNA: TGTGCCAGCAGCTTAACCAGGCAAGAGACCCAGTACTTC. This chain uses TRBV11-2 with TRBJ2-5; D gene unclear. The V gene lost 2 bases and the J gene lost 2 bases, with 6 bases spanning the gap. The germline CDR1 and CDR2 sequences are SGHAT and FQNNGV. The CDR3 loop spans 13 amino acids.

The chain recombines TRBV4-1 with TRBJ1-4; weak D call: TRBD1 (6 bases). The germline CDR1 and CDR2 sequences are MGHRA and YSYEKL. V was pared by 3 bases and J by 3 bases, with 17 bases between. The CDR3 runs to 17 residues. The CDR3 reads CASSQSRVRGPNEKLFF. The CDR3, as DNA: TGCGCCAGCAGCCAGAGTAGGGTCAGGGGACCTAATGAAAAACTGTTTTTT.

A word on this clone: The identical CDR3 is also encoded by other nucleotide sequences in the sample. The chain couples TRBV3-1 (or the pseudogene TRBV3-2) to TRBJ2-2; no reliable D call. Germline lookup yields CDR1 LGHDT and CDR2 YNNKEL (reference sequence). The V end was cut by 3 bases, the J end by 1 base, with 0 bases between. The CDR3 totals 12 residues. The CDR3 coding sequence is TGTGCCAGCAGCCAGAACACCGGGGAGCTGTTTTTT. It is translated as CASSQNTGELFF.

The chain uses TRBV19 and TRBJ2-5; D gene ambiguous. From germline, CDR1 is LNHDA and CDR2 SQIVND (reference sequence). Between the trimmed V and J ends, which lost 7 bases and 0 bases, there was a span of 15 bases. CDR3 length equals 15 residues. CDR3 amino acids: CASNNPRRNQETQYF. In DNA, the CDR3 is TGTGCCAGTAACAACCCGCGGCGGAACCAAGAGACCCAGTACTTC.

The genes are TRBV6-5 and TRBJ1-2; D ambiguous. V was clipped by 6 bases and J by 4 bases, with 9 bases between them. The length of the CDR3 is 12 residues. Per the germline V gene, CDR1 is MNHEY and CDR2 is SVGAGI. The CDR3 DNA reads TGTGCCAGCAGCTCTACCTCCTATGGCTACACCTTC. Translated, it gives CASSSTSYGYTF.

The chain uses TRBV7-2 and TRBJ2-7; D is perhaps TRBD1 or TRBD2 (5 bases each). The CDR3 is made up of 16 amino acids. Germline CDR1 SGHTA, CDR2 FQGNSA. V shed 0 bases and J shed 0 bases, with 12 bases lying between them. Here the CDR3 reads CASSLAPGRSSYEQYF. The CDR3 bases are TGTGCCAGCAGCTTAGCCCCGGGACGGAGCTCCTACGAGCAGTACTTC.

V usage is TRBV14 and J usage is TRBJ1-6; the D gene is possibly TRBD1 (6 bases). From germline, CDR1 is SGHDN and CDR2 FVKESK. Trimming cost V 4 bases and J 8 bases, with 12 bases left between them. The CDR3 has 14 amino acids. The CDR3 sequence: CASSLWGADSPLHF. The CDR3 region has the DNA TGTGCCAGCAGCCTGTGGGGGGCAGATTCACCCCTCCACTTT.

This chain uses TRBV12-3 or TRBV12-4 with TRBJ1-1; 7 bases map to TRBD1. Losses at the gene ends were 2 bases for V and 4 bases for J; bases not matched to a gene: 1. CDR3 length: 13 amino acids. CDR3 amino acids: CASSLKGATEAFF. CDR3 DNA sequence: TGTGCCAGCAGTTTAAAGGGGGCCACTGAAGCTTTCTTT.

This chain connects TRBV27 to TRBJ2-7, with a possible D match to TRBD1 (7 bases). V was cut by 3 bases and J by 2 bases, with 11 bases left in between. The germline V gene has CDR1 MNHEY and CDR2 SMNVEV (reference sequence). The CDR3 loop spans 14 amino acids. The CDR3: CASSLRGQTYEQYF. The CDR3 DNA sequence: TGTGCCAGCAGTTTGCGGGGACAGACCTACGAGCAGTACTTC.

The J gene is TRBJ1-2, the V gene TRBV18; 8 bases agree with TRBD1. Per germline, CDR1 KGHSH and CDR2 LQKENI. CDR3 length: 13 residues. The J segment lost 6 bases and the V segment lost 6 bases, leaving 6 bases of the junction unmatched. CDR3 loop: CASSPTGENGYTF. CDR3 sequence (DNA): TGTGCCAGCTCGCCGACAGGGGAGAATGGCTACACCTTC. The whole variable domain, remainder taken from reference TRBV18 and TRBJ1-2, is NAGVMQNPRHLVRRRGQEARLRCSPMKGHSHVYWYRQLPEEGLKFMVYLQKENIIDESGMPKERFSAEFPKEGPSILRIQQVVRGDSAAYFCASSPTGENGYTFGSGTRLTVV.

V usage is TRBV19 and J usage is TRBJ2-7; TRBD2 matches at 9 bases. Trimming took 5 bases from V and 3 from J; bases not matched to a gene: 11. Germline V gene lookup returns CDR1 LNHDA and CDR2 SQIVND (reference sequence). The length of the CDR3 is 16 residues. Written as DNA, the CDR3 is TGTGCCAGTAGTCACCGGGGGCCTAGCGGGATCTACGAGCAGTACTTC. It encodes CASSHRGPSGIYEQYF.

CDR3 DNA: TGCGCCAGCAGCTTGACTAGCGGGAGCGGCGAGCAGTTCTTC. This encodes CASSLTSGSGEQFF. The genes are TRBV5-1 and TRBJ2-1; 11 positions agree with TRBD2. Germline trimming cut 1 base from V and 10 bases from J; bases unmatched to any gene: 4. The length of the CDR3 is 14 residues. CDR1 is SGHRS and CDR2 is YFSETQ in the germline V gene.

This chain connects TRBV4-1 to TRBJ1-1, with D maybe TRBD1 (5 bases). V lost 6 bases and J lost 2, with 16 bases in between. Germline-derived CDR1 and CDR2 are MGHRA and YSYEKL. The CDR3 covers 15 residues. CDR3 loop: CASSPDGARNTEAFF. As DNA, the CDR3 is TGCGCCAGCAGTCCGGACGGGGCTCGCAACACTGAAGCTTTCTTT.

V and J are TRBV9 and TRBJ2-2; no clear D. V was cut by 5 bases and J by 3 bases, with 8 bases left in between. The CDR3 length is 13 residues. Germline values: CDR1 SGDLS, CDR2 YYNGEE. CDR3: CASSEIDTGELFF. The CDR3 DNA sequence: TGTGCCAGCAGTGAGATAGACACCGGGGAGCTGTTTTTT.

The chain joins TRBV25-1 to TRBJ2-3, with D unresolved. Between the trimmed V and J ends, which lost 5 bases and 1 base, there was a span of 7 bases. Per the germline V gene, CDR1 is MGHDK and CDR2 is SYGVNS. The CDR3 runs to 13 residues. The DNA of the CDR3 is TGTGCCAGCAGTAGGTCTGGCACAGATACGCAGTATTTT. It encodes CASSRSGTDTQYF.

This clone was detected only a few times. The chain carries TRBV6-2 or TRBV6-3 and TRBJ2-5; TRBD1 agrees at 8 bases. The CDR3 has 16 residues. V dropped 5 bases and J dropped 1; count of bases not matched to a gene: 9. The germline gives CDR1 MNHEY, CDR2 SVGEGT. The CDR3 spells CASSQAGQGTQETQYF. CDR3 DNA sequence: TGTGCCAGCAGTCAAGCCGGACAGGGAACCCAAGAGACCCAGTACTTC.

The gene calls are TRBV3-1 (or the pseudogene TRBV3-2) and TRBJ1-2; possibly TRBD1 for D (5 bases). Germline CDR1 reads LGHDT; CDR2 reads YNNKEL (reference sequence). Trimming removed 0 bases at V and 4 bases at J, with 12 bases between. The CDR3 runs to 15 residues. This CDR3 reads CASSQDPRASYGYTF. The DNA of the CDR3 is TGTGCCAGCAGCCAAGATCCCAGGGCGAGCTATGGCTACACCTTC.

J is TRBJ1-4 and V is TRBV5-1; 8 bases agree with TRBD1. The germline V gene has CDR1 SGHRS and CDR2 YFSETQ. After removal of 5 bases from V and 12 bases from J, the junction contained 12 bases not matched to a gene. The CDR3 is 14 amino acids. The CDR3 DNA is TGCGCCAGCAGGCGACAGGGGTTTAACGCTGAACTGTTTTTT. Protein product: CASRRQGFNAELFF.